Presented here are 15 T cell receptor beta chains from one specimen sequenced in a study of metastatic and nonmetastatic thyroid tumors. No treatment of any kind had been given to any patient before thyroid surgery. TCRdb re-analyzed the PCR reads using MiXCR. The table includes 35,000 to 40,000 clones, 25% to 30% detected once. Source material: blood. The receptors stem from a male donor with papillary thyroid cancer or a benign thyroid nodule (not recorded which). Some clones in this sample may be carry-over from other donors' samples.

This chain links TRBV20-1 with TRBJ2-1; D may be TRBD2 (6 bases). The germline CDR1 and CDR2 sequences are DFQATT and SNEGSKA (reference sequence). The CDR3 spans 14 residues. The germline V and J ends were trimmed by 5 bases and 2 bases, with 13 bases remaining between them. DNA for the CDR3: TGCAGTGCTGGGACTCCTACGACCTACAATGAGCAGTTCTTC. This translates into CSAGTPTTYNEQFF.

This clone appeared a single time. The chain employs TRBV4-1 and TRBJ2-2; the D gene is possibly TRBD1 (5 bases). Trimming stripped 1 base from V and 4 bases from J, with 7 bases between. This CDR3 contains 14 residues. Per the germline V gene, CDR1 is MGHRA and CDR2 is YSYEKL. Here the CDR3 DNA reads TGCGCCAGCAGCCAAGGACAGACCACCGGGGAGCTGTTTTTT. It yields the protein CASSQGQTTGELFF.

This clone has a count of ten or more. The gene calls are TRBV20-1 and TRBJ2-5; 7 bases map to TRBD1. The length of the CDR3 is 14 residues. With 0 bases clipped from V and 4 bases from J, the junction kept 5 bases outside the gene matches. Germline V lookup: CDR1 DFQATT, CDR2 SNEGSKA (reference sequence). The CDR3, as DNA: TGCAGTGCTAGAGATCTTTACAGGGGAGAGACCCAGTACTTC. Its protein product is CSARDLYRGETQYF.

This chain uses TRBV7-8 with TRBJ2-7; D may be TRBD1 or TRBD2 (7 bases each). Trimming removed 3 bases at V and 0 bases at J, with 15 bases between. This CDR3 is 16 amino acids long. Germline V gene data show CDR1 as SGHVS and CDR2 as FQNEAQ. This chain's CDR3 is CASSLTDRDYSYEQYF. The CDR3 DNA follows: TGTGCCAGCAGCTTGACCGACAGGGACTACTCCTACGAGCAGTACTTC.

This clone was detected only a few times. The V call is TRBV15, the J call TRBJ2-5; perhaps D is TRBD1 or TRBD2 (6 bases each). The CDR3 runs to 14 residues. Germline V gene lookup returns CDR1 LNHNV and CDR2 YYDKDF (reference sequence). V lost 2 bases and J lost 5, with 12 bases in between. The CDR3 is CATSRWGARETQYF. The CDR3 region has the DNA TGTGCCACCAGCAGATGGGGGGCGAGGGAGACCCAGTACTTC.

A remark on this clone: The junction shows a germline mismatch at one end, possibly a read error. This chain uses TRBV4-3 with TRBJ2-7, with a possible D match to TRBD1 (6 bases). The CDR3 has 13 residues. Germline values: CDR1 LGHNA, CDR2 YSLEER. The CDR3: CASSQGRGYGQYF. Here the CDR3 DNA reads TGCGCCAGCAGCCAAGGCAGGGGCTACGGGCAGTACTTC.

V gene TRBV11-2 combines with J gene TRBJ2-2, with 7 bases identical to TRBD2. J gave up 7 bases and V 8 bases, and 10 bases lay outside the gene matches. CDR1 and CDR2 from the germline V gene are SGHAT and FQNNGV. This CDR3 is built from 14 residues. The CDR3 DNA reads TGTGCCAGCCGCTGGGGGACTAAAGGCGGGGAGCTGTTTTTT. It yields the protein CASRWGTKGGELFF.

This clone has only a few counts. V and J are TRBV9 and TRBJ1-1; perhaps TRBD1 as D (6 bases). The CDR3 is 14 residues long. CDR1 and CDR2 from the germline V gene are SGDLS and YYNGEE. The V gene lost 4 bases and the J gene lost 1 base, with 11 bases spanning the gap. CDR3 nucleotide sequence: TGTGCCAGCAGCTTGACAGGACCGAACACTGAAGCTTTCTTT. Its protein product is CASSLTGPNTEAFF.

On this clone: This may come from a read error, since a much larger clone is one base off. The chain links TRBV28 to TRBJ2-5, with D maybe TRBD1 (6 bases). The CDR3 is 13 amino acids. V lost 5 bases to trimming and J lost 1 base, with 8 bases between them. CDR1 is MDHEN and CDR2 is SYDVKM in the germline V gene. The CDR3 protein is CASSQGSQETQYF. The CDR3 region has the DNA TGTGCCAGCAGTCAGGGGTCCCAAGAGACCCAGTACTTC.

In its sample, this clone was seen many times. The rearrangement links TRBV7-2 to TRBJ2-1; D not resolved. The CDR3 contains 13 residues. The germline V and J ends were trimmed by 5 bases and 8 bases, with 13 bases remaining between them. The germline V gene has CDR1 SGHTA and CDR2 FQGNSA. The chain's CDR3 is CASSPHPGDEQFF. The CDR3 bases are TGTGCCAGCAGCCCACACCCGGGCGATGAGCAGTTCTTC.

The chain employs TRBV3-1 and TRBJ1-5; 9 nucleotides align to TRBD1. Looked up from germline, CDR1 is LGHDT and CDR2 is YNNKEL (reference sequence). This CDR3 has 15 residues. V lost 6 bases, J lost 3 bases, and 6 bases stayed unmatched. For the CDR3, the DNA is TGTGCCAGCAGTCCGGGGACAGGGAACAATCAGCCCCAGCATTTT. Translated: CASSPGTGNNQPQHF.

This clone was observed a handful of times. The chain joins TRBV6-1 to TRBJ1-6, with D possibly matching TRBD1 (6 bases). Germline assignment: CDR1 MNHNS and CDR2 SASEGT. V was pared by 7 bases and J by 7 bases, with 14 bases between. The CDR3 is 14 residues long. CDR3 nucleotide sequence: TGTGCCAGCAATCCCTGGGGGGCGAATTCACCCCTCCACTTT. Its translation: CASNPWGANSPLHF.

In its sample, this clone was seen many times. This chain joins TRBV6-2 or TRBV6-3 and TRBJ2-1; D gene uncertain. The germline V gene has CDR1 MNHEY and CDR2 SVGEGT. The CDR3 has 17 amino acids. Deletions cut 8 bases from V and 5 bases from J, with 25 bases between. The CDR3 DNA reads as TGTGCCAGCGTCTCCGACCTCGCTCAAGCCGTAAACAATGAGCAGTTCTTC. Translated, it gives CASVSDLAQAVNNEQFF.

This sequence joins TRBV18 and TRBJ2-7; the D gene could be TRBD1 or TRBD2 (5 bases each). Per germline, CDR1 KGHSH and CDR2 LQKENI. With 3 bases removed from V and 1 base from J, the gap between germline ends came to 7 bases. The length of the CDR3 is 13 residues. The CDR3 loop reads CASSPGPSYEQYF. In DNA form, the CDR3 reads TGTGCCAGCTCACCGGGACCTTCCTACGAGCAGTACTTC.

The CDR3 here is CASSPLPYSNQPQHF. In DNA form, the CDR3 reads TGCGCCAGCAGCCCCCTTCCGTATAGCAATCAGCCCCAGCATTTT. The rearrangement uses TRBV4-1 and TRBJ1-5; D call uncertain. This CDR3 has 15 amino acids. V was clipped by 4 bases and J by 0 bases, with 10 bases between them. Germline loops: CDR1 MGHRA, CDR2 YSYEKL.